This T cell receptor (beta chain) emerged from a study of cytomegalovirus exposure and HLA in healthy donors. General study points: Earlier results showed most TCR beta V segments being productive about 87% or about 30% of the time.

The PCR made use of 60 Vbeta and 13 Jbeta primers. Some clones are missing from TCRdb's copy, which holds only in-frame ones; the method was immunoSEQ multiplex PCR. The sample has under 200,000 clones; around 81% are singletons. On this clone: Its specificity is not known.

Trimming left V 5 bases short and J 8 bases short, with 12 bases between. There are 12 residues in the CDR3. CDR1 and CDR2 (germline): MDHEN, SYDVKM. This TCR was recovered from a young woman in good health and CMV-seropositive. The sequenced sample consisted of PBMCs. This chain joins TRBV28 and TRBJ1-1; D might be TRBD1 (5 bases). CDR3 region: CASSRQIFEAFF. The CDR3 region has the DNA TGTGCCAGCAGTCGACAGATCTTCGAAGCTTTCTTT.